This passage covers 18 T cell receptor beta chains from one sample sequenced in a study of blood T cells in healthy people across ages. Together with a sample-barcoded 5' primer, a J-beta primer mix was included in a second PCR lasting roughly 6 to 12 cycles. TCRdb called the 5' RACE reads again in MiXCR, with one record for every CDR3 protein. Of 800,000 to 900,000 distinct CDR3 sequences in the sample, around 62% were seen once. The sequenced sample was blood. These receptors were collected from a young man in good health.

The chain has TRBV2 and TRBJ1-5; TRBD1 might be the D (6 bases). V was trimmed by 4 bases and J by 0 bases, leaving 13 bases between them. Germline V gene data show CDR1 as SNHLY and CDR2 as FYNNEI. The CDR3 is 16 amino acids. CDR3 sequence reads: CASSGAQGYSNQPQHF. The CDR3 DNA follows: TGTGCCAGCAGTGGGGCACAGGGTTATAGCAATCAGCCCCAGCATTTT.

The chain uses TRBV14 and TRBJ1-2; no reliable D call. Germline V gene lookup returns CDR1 SGHDN and CDR2 FVKESK. The V and J ends lost 1 base and 3 bases respectively, with 12 bases between them. The CDR3 length is 15 residues. CDR3 in DNA: TGTGCCAGCAGCCAAGCCGGGTGGATGGACTATGGCTACACCTTC. It codes for CASSQAGWMDYGYTF.

In regard to this clonotype: One end of the junction is discordant with germline, which a read error may explain. This chain connects TRBV7-2 to TRBJ2-1, with TRBD2 matching over 7 bases. The closer fit of TRBJ2-7 to the DNA end suggests the J call may be wrong. Per the germline V gene, CDR1 is SGHTA and CDR2 is FQGNSA. There are 17 residues in the CDR3. CDR3 sequence (DNA): TGTGCCAGCAGCTTATCAATGGGGCGGGGGAGATCCTTCGAGCAGTACTTC. This codes for CASSLSMGRGRSFEQYF.

This clonotype was seen more than once but under ten times. The chain couples TRBV4-3 to TRBJ2-1; the D gene is possibly TRBD2 (5 bases). The CDR3 has 16 amino acids. Trimming pared 1 base from V and 3 bases from J, leaving 13 bases between. Per germline, CDR1 LGHNA and CDR2 YSLEER. This chain's CDR3 is CASSQGGSALYNEQFF. The DNA of the CDR3 is TGCGCCAGCAGCCAAGGCGGGTCTGCCCTCTACAATGAGCAGTTCTTC.

The V gene is TRBV6-2 or TRBV6-3, the J gene TRBJ1-1, with D unclear. The V and J ends lost 8 bases and 3 bases respectively, with 7 bases between them. This CDR3 region has 11 residues. Germline loops: CDR1 MNHEY, CDR2 SVGEGT. This CDR3 reads CASGRDTEAFF. The CDR3 nucleotides read TGTGCCAGCGGGAGGGACACTGAAGCTTTCTTT.

This clonotype appeared a single time. At one of its ends the junction is not consistent with the germline gene, which may arise from a read error. The chain employs TRBV7-6 and TRBJ2-7; TRBD1 might be the D (5 bases). The J call is doubtful: the DNA matches TRBJ2-5 better. The CDR3 is 13 amino acids. Germline CDR1 is SGHVS and CDR2 is FNYEAQ. For the CDR3, the DNA is TGTGCCAGCACCAAAGGGGCCCAAGGGACCCAGTACTTC. This sequence encodes CASTKGAQGTQYF.

V gene TRBV6-6 combines with J gene TRBJ1-2; 9 positions agree with TRBD1. The CDR3 covers 15 residues. CDR1 is MNHNY and CDR2 is SVGAGI in the germline V gene (reference sequence). Trimming removed 5 bases from V and 8 bases from J; junction bases left unmatched: 12. CDR3 sequence: CASSPPGQGTGGYTF. The CDR3 DNA reads TGTGCCAGCAGTCCGCCTGGACAGGGGACCGGGGGCTACACCTTC.

This sequence joins TRBV14 and TRBJ2-5, with D perhaps matching TRBD2 (5 bases). The CDR3 extends over 17 amino acids. Germline V gene sequence: CDR1 SGHDN, CDR2 FVKESK. Trimming pared 2 bases from V and 0 bases from J, leaving 16 bases between. CDR3 nucleotide sequence: TGTGCCAGCAGCCAATCTCGGGAAGCGGAGTACCAAGAGACCCAGTACTTC. Translating gives CASSQSREAEYQETQYF.

The rearrangement links TRBV19 to TRBJ2-5; 9 nucleotides align to TRBD2. With the DNA end fitting TRBJ2-7 better, the J assignment may be wrong. The germline V gene encodes CDR1 LNHDA and CDR2 SQIVND (reference sequence). CDR3 size: 17 residues. The CDR3 sequence: CASSPLMAGGPSGEQYF. The CDR3 region has the DNA TGTGCCAGTAGTCCCCTAATGGCGGGGGGGCCATCTGGCGAGCAGTACTTC.

J is TRBJ2-1 and V is TRBV20-1, with D possibly matching TRBD2 (6 bases). CDR1 is DFQATT and CDR2 is SNEGSKA in the germline V gene (reference sequence). There are 17 residues in the CDR3. Deletions cut 0 bases from V and 1 base from J, with 16 bases between. The CDR3 spells CSARDLKEGRSYNEQFF. CDR3 sequence (DNA): TGCAGTGCTAGAGATCTTAAGGAGGGGCGATCCTACAATGAGCAGTTCTTC.

The rearrangement links TRBV25-1 to TRBJ1-4; 11 bases are a match to TRBD1. Losses at the gene ends were 6 bases for V and 8 bases for J; bases not matched to a gene: 5. The germline gives CDR1 MGHDK, CDR2 SYGVNS. This CDR3 comprises 14 residues. CDR3 amino acids: CASRADRGREKLFF. The CDR3 DNA reads as TGTGCCAGCAGGGCGGACAGGGGGCGGGAAAAACTGTTTTTT.

The CDR3 loop reads CASSLRARGVEQFF. The CDR3 DNA follows: TGTGCCAGCAGTTTGCGAGCGCGGGGTGTTGAGCAGTTCTTC. This chain links TRBV12-3 or TRBV12-4 with TRBJ2-1, with D perhaps matching TRBD2 (6 bases). The V end was cut by 3 bases, the J end by 9 bases, with 15 bases between. The CDR3 is made up of 14 amino acids.

Only a few counts were recorded for this clonotype. The chain has TRBV7-2 and TRBJ2-5, with 7 bases that match TRBD2. Per the germline V gene, CDR1 is SGHTA and CDR2 is FQGNSA. J lost 4 bases, V lost 4 bases, and 9 bases had no gene match. This CDR3 has 15 residues. The CDR3, as DNA: TGTGCCAGCAGCTCCCAATGGGGGGGACTAGAGACCCAGTACTTC. Its translation: CASSSQWGGLETQYF. Filled out from reference TRBV7-2 and TRBJ2-5, the complete variable domain reads GAGVSQSPSNKVTEKGKDVELRCDPISGHTALYWYRQSLGQGLEFLIYFQGNSAPDKSGLPSDRFSAERTGGSVSTLTIQRTQQEDSAVYLCASSSQWGGLETQYFGPGTRLLVL.

This clonotype is a singleton in its sample. The junction and the germline gene differ at one end; a read error may be behind it. The chain couples TRBV6-5 to TRBJ2-5; TRBD1 might be the D (6 bases). TRBJ2-7 matches the DNA end more closely, so the J call is doubtful. The CDR3 totals 12 residues. Germline CDR1 MNHEY, CDR2 SVGAGI. CDR3 region: CTSRQQGDEQYF. CDR3 DNA: TGTACCAGCAGACAACAGGGCGACGAGCAGTACTTC.

The chain links TRBV7-2 to TRBJ2-4, with a tentative D call TRBD2 (6 bases). Germline V CDR1 and CDR2: SGHTA, FQGNSA. Trimming stripped 11 bases from V and 0 bases from J, with 29 bases between. This CDR3 is 19 amino acids long. CDR3 residues: CADNLGREVARVAKNIQYF. As DNA, the CDR3 is TGTGCCGATAACCTCGGGAGAGAGGTAGCGCGGGTAGCCAAAAACATTCAGTACTTC.

J is TRBJ2-4 and V is TRBV3-1; a possible D gene is TRBD1 (5 bases). Matching the DNA end better, TRBJ2-7 makes the J call doubtful. This CDR3 comprises 15 residues. Germline V gives CDR1 LGHDT, CDR2 YNNKEL (reference sequence). CDR3 sequence (DNA): TGTGCCAGCAGCCAGTGGCAGGGTGGCGTGAACGAGCAGTACTTC. It specifies CASSQWQGGVNEQYF.

The chain joins TRBV6-2 or TRBV6-3 to TRBJ2-1; D uncertain. Germline V lookup: CDR1 MNHEY, CDR2 SVGEGT. This CDR3 comprises 17 residues. Trimming pared 0 bases from V and 4 bases from J, leaving 16 bases between. CDR3 nucleotide sequence: TGTGCCAGCAGTTACTCTCCCGAAGGGTGGAATTACAATGAGCAGTTCTTC. Amino acids: CASSYSPEGWNYNEQFF.

The chain recombines TRBV21-1 with TRBJ2-7. TRBV21-1 is a pseudogene. This CDR3 has 16 amino acids. In DNA, the CDR3 is TGTGCCAGCAGCCAAAGTGATTTAGACAGCTTCTACGAGCAGTACTTC. Translation: CASSQSDLDSFYEQYF.